The 4 T cell receptor beta chains reported below all come from one sample, sequenced in a study of OX40 agonist ivuxolimab in advanced cancers. Sequenced by immunoSEQ multiplex PCR; TCRdb stores in-frame clones only, minus some. The data contain some 60,000 clones, approximately 91% of them singletons. This specimen consisted of CD4+ or CD8+ T cells sorted from blood, obtained in a trial of the OX40 agonist ivuxolimab. The receptors were sampled from an adult with an advanced solid tumor such as melanoma, head and neck, liver or kidney cancer.

The chain recombines TRBV6-1 with TRBJ2-5; 8 positions match TRBD1. V was pared by 2 bases and J by 6 bases, with 11 bases of the junction left unmatched. In germline, CDR1 is MNHNS, CDR2 SASEGT. The CDR3 consists of 16 residues. CDR3 DNA sequence: TGTGCCAGCAGTGAATTTCCAGGGGGCGCTTGGCAGACCCAGTACTTC. This codes for CASSEFPGGAWQTQYF.

The V call is TRBV10-2, the J call TRBJ1-1, with D hard to call. Germline loops: CDR1 WSHSY, CDR2 SAAADI. Trimming took 5 bases from V and 0 from J, leaving 13 bases between them. The CDR3 is made up of 15 amino acids. The CDR3 region is CASSQFPAMNTEAFF. The DNA for the CDR3 is TGCGCCAGCAGTCAATTTCCGGCCATGAACACTGAAGCTTTCTTT.

The rearrangement uses TRBV9 and TRBJ1-1, with a possible D match to TRBD1 (5 bases). The CDR3 extends over 14 amino acids. V lost 0 bases, J lost 4 bases, and 10 bases lay in between. Germline V gene sequence: CDR1 SGDLS, CDR2 YYNGEE. CDR3 amino acids: CASSVAGIGTEAFF. Here the CDR3 DNA reads TGTGCCAGCAGCGTAGCAGGGATCGGCACTGAAGCTTTCTTT.

This clone appeared once. The chain is built from TRBV29-1 and TRBJ2-5; the match to TRBD2 covers 10 bases. Per the germline V gene, CDR1 is SQVTM and CDR2 is ANQGSEA. J was trimmed by 5 bases and V by 2 bases; bases with no gene match: 5. CDR3 length: 14 amino acids. CDR3 bases: TGCAGCGTTGAACCAGCGGGGGGGATGGAGACCCAGTACTTC. Protein sequence: CSVEPAGGMETQYF. Filled out from reference TRBV29-1 and TRBJ2-5, the complete variable domain reads SAVISQKPSRDICQRGTSLTIQCQVDSQVTMMFWYRQQPGQSLTLIATANQGSEATYESGFVIDKFPISRPNLTFSTLTVSNMSPEDSSIYLCSVEPAGGMETQYFGPGTRLLVL.